The 31 T cell receptor beta chains below all came from one sample that was sequenced in a study of blood T cell repertoires in COVID-19. The table came from immunoSEQ multiplex PCR; TCRdb's copy has only in-frame clones and leaves some out. The sample yields roughly 43,000 clones, under 90% seen once. The sequenced sample was peripheral blood. These receptors all come from a woman aged 70-85 years with acute or convalescent COVID-19.

The CDR3 DNA reads as TGTGCCAGCAGCCCCCAGTCCTACAATGAGCAGTTCTTC. Protein product: CASSPQSYNEQFF. The chain couples TRBV7-2 to TRBJ2-1; no firm D call. The CDR3 has 13 residues. Germline CDR1 reads SGHTA; CDR2 reads FQGNSA. Trimming took off 5 bases at V and 1 base at J, with 6 bases between the two ends.

The table lists this clone with a count of one. The V call is TRBV7-2, the J call TRBJ2-3; D call uncertain. Looked up from germline, CDR1 is SGHTA and CDR2 is FQGNSA. The V end was cut by 1 base, the J end by 3 bases, with 14 bases between. This CDR3 spans 16 amino acids. The CDR3 loop is CASSLVPRSSTDTQYF. DNA of the CDR3: TGTGCCAGCAGCTTAGTTCCTAGATCTAGTACAGATACGCAGTATTTT.

The chain combines TRBV15 with TRBJ1-5; D is perhaps TRBD1 (6 bases). Germline assignment: CDR1 LNHNV and CDR2 YYDKDF (reference sequence). Trimming removed 1 base at V and 6 bases at J, with 13 bases between. There are 15 residues in the CDR3. In DNA, the CDR3 is TGTGCCACCAGCAGAGGGCTAGGGGGAAGTCAGCCCCAGCATTTT. Protein: CATSRGLGGSQPQHF. The full variable domain, completed using reference TRBV15 and TRBJ1-5, is DAMVIQNPRYQVTQFGKPVTLSCSQTLNHNVMYWYQQKSSQAPKLLFHYYDKDFNNEADTPDNFQSRRPNTSFCFLDIRSPGLGDTAMYLCATSRGLGGSQPQHFGDGTRLSIL.

The chain is built from TRBV19 and TRBJ2-6, with 8 bases lining up with TRBD2. Per germline, CDR1 LNHDA and CDR2 SQIVND (reference sequence). The CDR3 has 20 residues. After removal of 4 bases from V and 1 base from J, the junction contained 15 bases not matched to a gene. As DNA, the CDR3 is TGTGCCAGTAGTAGTCCGCGGGGGGCTCTAACTCATTCTGGGGCCAACGTCCTGACTTTC. Translation gives CASSSPRGALTHSGANVLTF.

This chain connects TRBV28 to TRBJ2-7, with TRBD1 as a possible D gene (6 bases). V shed 10 bases and J shed 2 bases, with 15 bases lying between them. CDR1 is MDHEN, CDR2 SYDVKM, per germline. The CDR3 has 13 amino acids. The CDR3, as DNA: TGTGCCACCCCGCAGCAGGGGACCTACGAGCAGTACTTC. Protein sequence: CATPQQGTYEQYF.

The CDR3 loop is CASSQGVQDQPQHF. DNA for the CDR3: TGTGCCAGCAGCCAAGGGGTGCAGGATCAGCCCCAGCATTTT. The genes are TRBV5-4 and TRBJ1-5, with D possibly matching TRBD1 (5 bases). The germline gives CDR1 SGHNT, CDR2 YYREEE (reference sequence). The CDR3 is 14 amino acids. V lost 4 bases and J 5 bases, leaving 13 bases between the germline ends.

The chain carries TRBV27 and TRBJ1-5, with 10 bases fitting TRBD1. This CDR3 spans 18 amino acids. With 4 bases clipped from V and 1 base from J, the junction kept 10 bases outside the gene matches. CDR1 and CDR2 (germline): MNHEY, SMNVEV (reference sequence). The CDR3 here is CASSSSPRQGASNQPQHF. The CDR3 DNA is TGTGCCAGCAGTTCTTCCCCTCGACAGGGGGCGAGCAATCAGCCCCAGCATTTT.

The gene calls are TRBV19 and TRBJ1-2; no reliable D call. V was cut by 0 bases and J by 7 bases, with 3 bases left in between. Germline V gives CDR1 LNHDA, CDR2 SQIVND (reference sequence). This CDR3 contains 11 residues. CDR3 nucleotide sequence: TGTGCCAGTAGTATAGACGGTGGCTACACCTTC. This codes for CASSIDGGYTF.

This clone was counted a single time. The chain combines TRBV7-2 with TRBJ1-4; no definite D call. Trimming cost V 5 bases and J 6 bases, with 16 bases left between them. Germline values: CDR1 SGHTA, CDR2 FQGNSA. The length of the CDR3 is 15 residues. The CDR3 reads CASSRAGRRDEKLFF. CDR3 sequence (DNA): TGTGCCAGCAGCCGCGCGGGCAGGAGGGATGAAAAACTGTTTTTT.

The CDR3 DNA is TGTGCCAGTAGTATAGTATGGCGGAGAGGAAGGGGTTATGAAAAACTGTTTTTT. Translating gives CASSIVWRRGRGYEKLFF. The rearrangement links TRBV19 to TRBJ1-4, with D possibly being TRBD1 (5 bases). Germline V lookup: CDR1 LNHDA, CDR2 SQIVND (reference sequence). Deletions cut 1 base from V and 6 bases from J, with 21 bases between. This CDR3 is 18 amino acids long.

The chain uses TRBV7-9 and TRBJ1-4; 8 bases are shared with TRBD1. The CDR3 runs to 16 residues. The germline V gene has CDR1 SEHNR and CDR2 FQNEAQ (reference sequence). Trimming removed 5 bases from V and 3 bases from J; junction bases left unmatched: 8. CDR3 in DNA: TGTGCCAGCAGCCCGCCCAGGGGGCGAGCTAATGAAAAACTGTTTTTT. Translating gives CASSPPRGRANEKLFF. Combining the CDR3 with reference TRBV7-9 and TRBJ1-4 gives the whole variable domain DTGVSQNPRHKITKRGQNVTFRCDPISEHNRLYWYRQTLGQGPEFLTYFQNEAQLEKSRLLSDRFSAERPKGSFSTLEIQRTEQGDSAMYLCASSPPRGRANEKLFFGSGTQLSVL.

The CDR3 nucleotides are TGTGCCAGCAGCTCAACGGGAGCTACGAAGCAGTTCTTC. It is translated as CASSSTGATKQFF. This chain uses TRBV28 with TRBJ2-1; D is perhaps TRBD2 (6 bases). Germline values: CDR1 MDHEN, CDR2 SYDVKM. The V gene lost 6 bases and the J gene lost 11 bases, with 17 bases spanning the gap. The CDR3 runs 13 residues.

V and J are TRBV7-9 and TRBJ1-3; D is possibly TRBD1 (6 bases). This CDR3 region has 15 residues. The germline V gene encodes CDR1 SEHNR and CDR2 FQNEAQ (reference sequence). V was cut by 4 bases and J by 2 bases, with 12 bases left in between. CDR3 coding DNA: TGTGCCAGCAGCTCTAACAGGGATACTGGAAACACCATATATTTT. This translates into CASSSNRDTGNTIYF.

V usage is TRBV27 and J usage is TRBJ2-3; 12 bases line up with TRBD2. This CDR3 has 14 residues. V shed 2 bases and J 10 bases; nucleotides not matched to a gene: 4. Per the germline V gene, CDR1 is MNHEY and CDR2 is SMNVEV (reference sequence). CDR3 sequence: CASSLETSGSAQYF. Written as DNA, the CDR3 is TGTGCCAGCAGTTTAGAGACTAGCGGGAGTGCGCAGTATTTT.

V usage is TRBV5-6 and J usage is TRBJ1-6; 7 nucleotides match TRBD1. This CDR3 comprises 15 residues. Germline assignment: CDR1 SGHDT and CDR2 YYEEEE. V shed 1 base, J shed 6 bases, and the junction held 4 bases outside the gene matches. CDR3 amino acids: CASSLSGQRNSPLHF. As DNA, the CDR3 is TGTGCCAGCAGCTTGTCGGGACAGCGTAATTCACCCCTCCACTTT.

This clone was detected a few times. The chain is built from TRBV29-1 and TRBJ2-7; a possible D gene is TRBD2 (5 bases). This CDR3 is built from 13 residues. The germline V gene has CDR1 SQVTM and CDR2 ANQGSEA. V was trimmed by 6 bases and J by 3 bases, leaving 15 bases between them. DNA for the CDR3: TGCAGCGTGAGCTTTGGAGGATACTACGAGCAGTACTTC. The encoded protein is CSVSFGGYYEQYF.

The DNA of the CDR3 is TGTGCCAGCCACAGAATCATGAACACTGAAGCTTTCTTT. Translated, it gives CASHRIMNTEAFF. This chain connects TRBV5-6 to TRBJ1-1; D uncertain. The germline V gene has CDR1 SGHDT and CDR2 YYEEEE. V lost 7 bases to trimming and J lost 0 bases, with 10 bases between them. CDR3 length: 13 amino acids.

The chain recombines TRBV5-4 with TRBJ1-1; D might be TRBD1 (6 bases). V lost 4 bases to trimming and J lost 0 bases, with 13 bases between them. Germline values: CDR1 SGHNT, CDR2 YYREEE (reference sequence). The CDR3 totals 15 residues. The CDR3 here is CASSPPQGMNTEAFF. The CDR3 DNA reads TGTGCCAGCAGCCCACCCCAGGGGATGAACACTGAAGCTTTCTTT.

The V gene is TRBV19, the J gene TRBJ2-1; maybe TRBD1 (5 bases). The length of the CDR3 is 15 residues. CDR1 and CDR2 from the germline V gene are LNHDA and SQIVND (reference sequence). V was shortened by 6 bases and J by 6 bases, with 18 bases between the two germline ends. CDR3 amino acids: CASRPTAAPSNEQFF. The CDR3 nucleotides are TGTGCCAGTAGGCCGACAGCTGCCCCTTCCAATGAGCAGTTCTTC.

This clone appeared a single time. V is TRBV4-1 and J is TRBJ2-3; 9 nucleotides match TRBD1. Losses at the gene ends were 1 base for V and 1 base for J; bases not matched to a gene: 0. Germline lookup yields CDR1 MGHRA and CDR2 YSYEKL. The CDR3 is 15 residues long. In nucleotides, the CDR3 is TGCGCCAGCAGCCAAGGGACAGGGGGCACAGATACGCAGTATTTT. Translated: CASSQGTGGTDTQYF.

The genes are TRBV9 and TRBJ2-1, with 10 bases aligning to TRBD2. There are 17 residues in the CDR3. Germline CDR1 reads SGDLS; CDR2 reads YYNGEE. With V trimmed by 1 base and J by 9 bases, 13 bases remained unmatched. As DNA, the CDR3 is TGTGCCAGCAGCGTAACTCCCCACCTAGCGGGAGAACGTGAGCAGTTCTTC. It specifies CASSVTPHLAGEREQFF.

The chain carries TRBV27 and TRBJ1-6; no reliable D call. Germline V gives CDR1 MNHEY, CDR2 SMNVEV (reference sequence). CDR3 length: 14 residues. Trimming took 4 bases from V and 3 from J, leaving 7 bases between them. CDR3 sequence: CASSSGDYNSPLHF. The CDR3, as DNA: TGTGCCAGCAGTTCCGGAGACTATAATTCACCCCTCCACTTT.

The chain is built from TRBV28 and TRBJ1-2; possible D gene TRBD1, 5 bases. Trimming removed 5 bases from V and 5 bases from J, with 9 bases in between. Germline V lookup: CDR1 MDHEN, CDR2 SYDVKM. This CDR3 has 12 residues. The CDR3 DNA sequence: TGTGCCAGCAGTACAGGCGGATATGGCTACACCTTC. Protein: CASSTGGYGYTF.

The rearrangement uses TRBV5-4 and TRBJ2-1, with 10 bases fitting TRBD2. The V gene end was trimmed by 4 bases and the J gene end by 3 bases; junction bases not matched to a gene: 4. The CDR3 is 15 amino acids. Germline V gene lookup returns CDR1 SGHNT and CDR2 YYREEE (reference sequence). The CDR3 region has the DNA TGTGCCAGCAGCCCGGCTAGCGGGAGCTACAATGAGCAGTTCTTC. This gives the protein CASSPASGSYNEQFF.

The chain combines TRBV7-3 with TRBJ2-1; 9 bases map to TRBD1. The V segment lost 4 bases and the J segment 2 bases; nucleotides outside the gene matches: 6. In germline, CDR1 is SGHTA, CDR2 FQGTGA. CDR3 length: 16 residues. The CDR3 spells CASSSLGTGTYNEQFF. In DNA, the CDR3 is TGTGCCAGCAGCTCTCTAGGGACAGGGACCTACAATGAGCAGTTCTTC. The full variable domain, its missing parts supplied by reference TRBV7-3 and TRBJ2-1, is GAGVSQTPSNKVTEKGKYVELRCDPISGHTALYWYRQSLGQGPEFLIYFQGTGAADDSGLPNDRFFAVRPEGSVSTLKIQRTERGDSAVYLCASSSLGTGTYNEQFFGPGTRLTVL.

The chain joins TRBV7-3 to TRBJ2-1, with 7 bases aligning to TRBD1. This CDR3 has 12 amino acids. In germline, CDR1 is SGHTA, CDR2 FQGTGA. J was trimmed by 9 bases and V by 4 bases; bases with no gene match: 3. For the CDR3, the DNA is TGTGCCAGCAGCTCATCAGGGGGTGAGCAGTTCTTC. Its translation is CASSSSGGEQFF.

The genes are TRBV5-1 and TRBJ2-1, with 10 bases matching TRBD1. J gave up 9 bases and V 1 base, and 7 bases lay outside the gene matches. CDR3 length: 15 amino acids. Germline V lookup: CDR1 SGHRS, CDR2 YFSETQ. The CDR3 DNA follows: TGCGCCAGCAGCTTGAGGGACAGGGGAAGTGGTGAGCAGTTCTTC. Its protein is CASSLRDRGSGEQFF.

V and J are TRBV6-5 and TRBJ2-7, with 7 bases aligning to TRBD1. With 3 bases clipped from V and 3 bases from J, the junction kept 2 bases outside the gene matches. The V gene's germline CDR1 is MNHEY and CDR2 SVGAGI. The CDR3 contains 13 residues. Here the CDR3 reads CASSYRTGYEQYF. Here the CDR3 DNA reads TGTGCCAGCAGTTATAGGACAGGCTACGAGCAGTACTTC.

The genes are TRBV4-1 and TRBJ2-1; perhaps TRBD1 as D (6 bases). Between the trimmed V and J ends, which lost 4 bases and 2 bases, there was a span of 15 bases. This CDR3 has 16 amino acids. CDR1 and CDR2 from the germline V gene are MGHRA and YSYEKL. The CDR3 region has the DNA TGCGCCAGCAGCCCGCCAGGGGCATGGACCTACAATGAGCAGTTCTTC. This encodes CASSPPGAWTYNEQFF.

The DNA of the CDR3 is TGTGCCAGCAGCGTAGGATCCACTTACAATGAGCAGTTCTTC. This sequence encodes CASSVGSTYNEQFF. This chain uses TRBV9 with TRBJ2-1; D ambiguous. The germline V and J ends were trimmed by 0 bases and 4 bases, with 8 bases remaining between them. The CDR3 contains 14 residues. Germline values: CDR1 SGDLS, CDR2 YYNGEE.

The CDR3 nucleotides are TGTGCCAGCAGCTTGTACCAGGGTCAGCCCCAGCATTTT. Protein sequence: CASSLYQGQPQHF. This chain connects TRBV7-2 to TRBJ1-5, with D perhaps matching TRBD1 (5 bases). V was cut by 3 bases and J by 6 bases, with 9 bases left in between. This CDR3 has 13 amino acids. Germline V gives CDR1 SGHTA, CDR2 FQGNSA.